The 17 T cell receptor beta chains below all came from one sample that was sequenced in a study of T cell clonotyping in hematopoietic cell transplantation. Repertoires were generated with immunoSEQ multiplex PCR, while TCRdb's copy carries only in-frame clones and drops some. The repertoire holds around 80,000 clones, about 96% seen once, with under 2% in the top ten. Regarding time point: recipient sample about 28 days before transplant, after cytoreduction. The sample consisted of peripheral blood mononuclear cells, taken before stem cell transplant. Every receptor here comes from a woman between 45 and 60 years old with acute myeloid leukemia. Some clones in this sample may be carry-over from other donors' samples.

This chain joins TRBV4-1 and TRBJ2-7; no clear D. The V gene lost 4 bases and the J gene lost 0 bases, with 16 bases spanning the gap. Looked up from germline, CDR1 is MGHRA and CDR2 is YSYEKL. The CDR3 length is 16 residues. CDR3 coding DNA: TGCGCCAGCAGCCCCCATTTATCGGCCCCCTCCTACGAGCAGTACTTC. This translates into CASSPHLSAPSYEQYF.

The CDR3 spells CASSLSIGANQPQHF. The CDR3 DNA sequence: TGTGCCAGCAGTTTATCGATCGGGGCTAATCAGCCCCAGCATTTT. The chain combines TRBV27 with TRBJ1-5; a weak D match, TRBD1 (5 bases). The CDR3 extends over 15 amino acids. V lost 0 bases, J lost 4 bases, and 10 bases lay in between. The germline gives CDR1 MNHEY, CDR2 SMNVEV (reference sequence).

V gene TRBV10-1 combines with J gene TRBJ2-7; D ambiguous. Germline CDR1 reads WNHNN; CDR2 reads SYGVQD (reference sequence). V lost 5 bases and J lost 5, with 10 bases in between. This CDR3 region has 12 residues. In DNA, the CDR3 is TGCGCCAGCAGTTGTAGAACCCACGAGCAGTACTTC. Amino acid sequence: CASSCRTHEQYF.

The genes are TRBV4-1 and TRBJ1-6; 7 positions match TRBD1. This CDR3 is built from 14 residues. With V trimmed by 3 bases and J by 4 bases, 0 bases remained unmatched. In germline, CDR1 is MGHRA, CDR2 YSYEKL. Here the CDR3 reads CASSQGQYNSPLHF. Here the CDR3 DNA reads TGCGCCAGCAGCCAGGGACAGTATAATTCACCCCTCCACTTT.

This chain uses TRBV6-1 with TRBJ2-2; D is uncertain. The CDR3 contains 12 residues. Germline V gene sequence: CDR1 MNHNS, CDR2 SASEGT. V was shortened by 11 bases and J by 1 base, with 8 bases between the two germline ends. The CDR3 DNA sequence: TGTGCCCTAGTCCTGAACACCGGGGAGCTGTTTTTT. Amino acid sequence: CALVLNTGELFF.

The CDR3 here is CASSRTGTEAFF. DNA of the CDR3: TGTGCCAGTAGTAGGACCGGGACTGAAGCTTTCTTT. The V and J genes are TRBV19 and TRBJ1-1, with unresolved D. Germline loops: CDR1 LNHDA, CDR2 SQIVND (reference sequence). CDR3 length equals 12 residues. Trimming took 4 bases from V and 5 from J, leaving 8 bases between them.

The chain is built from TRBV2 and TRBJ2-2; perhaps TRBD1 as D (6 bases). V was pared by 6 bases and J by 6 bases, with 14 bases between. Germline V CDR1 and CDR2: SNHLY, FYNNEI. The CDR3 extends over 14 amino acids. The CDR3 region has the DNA TGTGCCAGCAGAAGACGGGACATGGCCGGGGAGCTGTTTTTT. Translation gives CASRRRDMAGELFF.

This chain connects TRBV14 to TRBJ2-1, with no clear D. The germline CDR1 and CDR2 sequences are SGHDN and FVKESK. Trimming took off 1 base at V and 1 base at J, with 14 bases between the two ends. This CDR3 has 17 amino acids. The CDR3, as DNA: TGTGCCAGCAGCCAAGGCATGCAAGGGTGGTCCTACAATGAGCAGTTCTTC. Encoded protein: CASSQGMQGWSYNEQFF.

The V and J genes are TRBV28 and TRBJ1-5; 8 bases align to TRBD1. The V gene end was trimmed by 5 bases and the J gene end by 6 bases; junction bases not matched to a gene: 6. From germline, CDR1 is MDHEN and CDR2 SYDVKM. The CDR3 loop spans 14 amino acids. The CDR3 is CASSLRQGFQPQHF. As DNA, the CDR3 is TGTGCCAGCAGTCTACGACAGGGGTTTCAGCCCCAGCATTTT.

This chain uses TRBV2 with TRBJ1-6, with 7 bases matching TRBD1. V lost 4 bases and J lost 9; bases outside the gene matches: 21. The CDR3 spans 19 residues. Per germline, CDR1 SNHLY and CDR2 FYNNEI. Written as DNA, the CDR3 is TGTGCCAGCAGTGCCACAATCGACAGGGTGACGTTTTTCGGTTCACCCCTCCACTTT. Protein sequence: CASSATIDRVTFFGSPLHF.

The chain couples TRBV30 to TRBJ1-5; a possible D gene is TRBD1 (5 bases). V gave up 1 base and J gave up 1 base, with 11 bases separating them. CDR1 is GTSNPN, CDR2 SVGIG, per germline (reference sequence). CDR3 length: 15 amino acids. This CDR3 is CAWSGDRPSNQPQHF. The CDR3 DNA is TGTGCCTGGAGTGGGGACCGGCCGAGCAATCAGCCCCAGCATTTT.

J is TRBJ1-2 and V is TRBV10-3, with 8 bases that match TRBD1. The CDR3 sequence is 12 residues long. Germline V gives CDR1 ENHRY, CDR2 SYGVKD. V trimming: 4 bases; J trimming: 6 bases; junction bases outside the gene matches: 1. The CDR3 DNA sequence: TGTGCCATCAGTGCACAGGGGGATGGCTACACCTTC. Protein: CAISAQGDGYTF.

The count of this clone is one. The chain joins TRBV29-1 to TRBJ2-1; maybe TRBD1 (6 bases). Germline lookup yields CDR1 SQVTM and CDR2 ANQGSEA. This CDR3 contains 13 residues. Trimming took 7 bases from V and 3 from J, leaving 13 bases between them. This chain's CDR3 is CSAAKGDYNEQFF. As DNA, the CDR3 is TGCAGCGCTGCCAAGGGGGACTACAATGAGCAGTTCTTC.

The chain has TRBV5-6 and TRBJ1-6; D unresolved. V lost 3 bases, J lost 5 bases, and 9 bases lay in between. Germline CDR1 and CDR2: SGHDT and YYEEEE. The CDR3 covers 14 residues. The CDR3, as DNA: TGTGCCAGCAGCTACAACTACAATAATTCACCCCTCCACTTT. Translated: CASSYNYNNSPLHF.

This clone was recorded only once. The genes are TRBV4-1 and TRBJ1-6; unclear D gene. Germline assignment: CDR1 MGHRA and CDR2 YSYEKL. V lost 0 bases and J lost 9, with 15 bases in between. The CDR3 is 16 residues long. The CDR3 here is CASSQDHEGLSSPLHF. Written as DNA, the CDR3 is TGCGCCAGCAGCCAAGATCATGAAGGATTGAGTTCACCCCTCCACTTT.

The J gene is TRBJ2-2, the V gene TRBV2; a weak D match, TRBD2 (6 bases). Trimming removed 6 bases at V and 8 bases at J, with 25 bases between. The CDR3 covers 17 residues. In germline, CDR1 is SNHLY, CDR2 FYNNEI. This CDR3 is CASSAFGALASTGELFF. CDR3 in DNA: TGTGCCAGCAGCGCGTTTGGGGCCCTAGCGTCGACGGGGGAGCTGTTTTTT.

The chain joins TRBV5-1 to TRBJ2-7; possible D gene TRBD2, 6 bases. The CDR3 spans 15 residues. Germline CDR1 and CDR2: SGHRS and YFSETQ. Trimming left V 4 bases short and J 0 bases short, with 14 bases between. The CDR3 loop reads CASSTWDLSSYEQYF. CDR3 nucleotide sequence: TGCGCCAGCAGCACATGGGACTTAAGCTCCTACGAGCAGTACTTC.